This record looks at one T cell receptor (beta chain) sequence and its context. TCRdb re-called the 5' RACE reads with MiXCR, one entry per CDR3 protein. The data hold under 400,000 distinct CDR3 sequences, with approximately 12% observed a single time. The sample originates from a study of T cells after yellow fever vaccination. The germline gives CDR1 KGHDR, CDR2 SFDVKD. Trimming shortened V by 9 bases and J by 3 bases, and 19 bases separated the two germline ends. This CDR3 is 15 amino acids long. The gene calls are TRBV24-1 and TRBJ2-5; D is possibly TRBD2 (5 bases). The receptor was derived from a man between 18 and 29 years old who received the YFV17D yellow fever vaccine. The sample here was CD4+ T cells sorted from PBMCs, taken 15 days after the yellow fever booster vaccination. The CDR3 DNA is TGTGCCACCGAGGACTCCACAGACCACAAAGAGACCCAGTACTTC. Its translation is CATEDSTDHKETQYF.